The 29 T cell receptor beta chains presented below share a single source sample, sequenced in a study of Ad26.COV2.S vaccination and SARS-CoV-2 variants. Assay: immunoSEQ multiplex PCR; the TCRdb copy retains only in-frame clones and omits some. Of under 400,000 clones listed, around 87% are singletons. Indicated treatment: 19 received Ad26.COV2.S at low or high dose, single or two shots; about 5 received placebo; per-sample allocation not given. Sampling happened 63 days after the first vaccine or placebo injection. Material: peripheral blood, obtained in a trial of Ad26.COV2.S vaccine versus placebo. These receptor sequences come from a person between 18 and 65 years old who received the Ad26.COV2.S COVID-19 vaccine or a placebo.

The CDR3 DNA reads as TGTGCCAGCAGGCAGGGTGGAAGCACAGATACGCAGTATTTT. Translation gives CASRQGGSTDTQYF. The chain employs TRBV13 and TRBJ2-3, with D possibly TRBD1 on 5 matching bases. The CDR3 sequence is 14 residues long. Trimming cost V 6 bases and J 0 bases, with 10 bases left between them. Germline CDR1 PRHDT, CDR2 FYEKMQ (reference sequence).

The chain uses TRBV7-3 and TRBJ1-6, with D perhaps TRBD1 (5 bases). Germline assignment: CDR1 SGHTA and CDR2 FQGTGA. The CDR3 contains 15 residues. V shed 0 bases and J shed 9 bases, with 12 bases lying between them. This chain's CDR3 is CASSLTGDRFSPLHF. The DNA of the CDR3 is TGTGCCAGCAGCTTAACGGGGGACCGGTTTTCACCCCTCCACTTT.

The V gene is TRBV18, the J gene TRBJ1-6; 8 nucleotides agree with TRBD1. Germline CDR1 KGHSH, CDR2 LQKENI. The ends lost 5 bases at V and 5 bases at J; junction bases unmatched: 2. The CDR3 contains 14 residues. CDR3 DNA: TGTGCCAGCTCAGTACAGGGGGATAATTCACCCCTCCACTTT. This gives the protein CASSVQGDNSPLHF.

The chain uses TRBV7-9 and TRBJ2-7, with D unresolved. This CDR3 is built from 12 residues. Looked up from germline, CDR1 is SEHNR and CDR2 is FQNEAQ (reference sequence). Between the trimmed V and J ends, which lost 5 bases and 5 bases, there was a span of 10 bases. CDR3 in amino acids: CASSVPNDEQYF. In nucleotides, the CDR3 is TGTGCCAGCAGCGTCCCGAACGACGAGCAGTACTTC.

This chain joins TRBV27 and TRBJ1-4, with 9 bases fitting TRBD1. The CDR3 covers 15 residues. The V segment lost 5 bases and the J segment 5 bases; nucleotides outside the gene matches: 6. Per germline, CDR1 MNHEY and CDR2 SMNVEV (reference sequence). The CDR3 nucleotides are TGTGCCAGCAGTCAATGGACAGGGGAAAATGAAAAACTGTTTTTT. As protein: CASSQWTGENEKLFF.

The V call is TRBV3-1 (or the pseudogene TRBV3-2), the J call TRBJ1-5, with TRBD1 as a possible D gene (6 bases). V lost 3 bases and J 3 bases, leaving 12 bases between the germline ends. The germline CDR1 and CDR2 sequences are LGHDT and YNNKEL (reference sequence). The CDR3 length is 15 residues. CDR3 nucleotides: TGTGCCAGCAGCCAGGGGGACACCCCCAATCAGCCCCAGCATTTT. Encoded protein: CASSQGDTPNQPQHF.

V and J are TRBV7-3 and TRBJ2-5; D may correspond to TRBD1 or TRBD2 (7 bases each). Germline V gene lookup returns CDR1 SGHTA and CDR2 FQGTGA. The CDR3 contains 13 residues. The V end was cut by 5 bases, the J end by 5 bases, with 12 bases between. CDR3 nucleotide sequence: TGTGCCAGCAGCACAGGGGACTACGAGACCCAGTACTTC. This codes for CASSTGDYETQYF.

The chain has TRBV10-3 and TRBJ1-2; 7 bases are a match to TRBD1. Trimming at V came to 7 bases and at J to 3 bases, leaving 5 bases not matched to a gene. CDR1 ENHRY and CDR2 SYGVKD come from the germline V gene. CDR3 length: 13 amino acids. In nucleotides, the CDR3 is TGTGCCATCACTCCCAGGGGGGACTATGGCTACACCTTC. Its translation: CAITPRGDYGYTF.

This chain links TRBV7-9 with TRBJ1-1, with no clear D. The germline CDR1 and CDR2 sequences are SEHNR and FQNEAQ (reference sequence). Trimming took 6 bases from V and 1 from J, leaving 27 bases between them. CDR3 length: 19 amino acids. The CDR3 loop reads CASSLPPGLERAANTEAFF. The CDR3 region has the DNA TGTGCCAGCAGTTTGCCCCCGGGCCTAGAAAGGGCAGCGAACACTGAAGCTTTCTTT. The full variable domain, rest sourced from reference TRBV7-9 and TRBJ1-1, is DTGVSQNPRHKITKRGQNVTFRCDPISEHNRLYWYRQTLGQGPEFLTYFQNEAQLEKSRLLSDRFSAERPKGSFSTLEIQRTEQGDSAMYLCASSLPPGLERAANTEAFFGQGTRLTVV.

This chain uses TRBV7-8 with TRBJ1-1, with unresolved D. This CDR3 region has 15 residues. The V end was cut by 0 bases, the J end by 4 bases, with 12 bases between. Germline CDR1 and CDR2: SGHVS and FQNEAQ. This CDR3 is CASSLARLRPTEAFF. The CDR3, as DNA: TGTGCCAGCAGCTTAGCGCGTCTGCGGCCCACTGAAGCTTTCTTT. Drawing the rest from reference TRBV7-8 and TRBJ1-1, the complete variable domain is GAGVSQSPRYKVAKRGQDVALRCDPISGHVSLFWYQQALGQGPEFLTYFQNEAQLDKSGLPSDRFFAERPEGSVSTLKIQRTQQEDSAVYLCASSLARLRPTEAFFGQGTRLTVV.

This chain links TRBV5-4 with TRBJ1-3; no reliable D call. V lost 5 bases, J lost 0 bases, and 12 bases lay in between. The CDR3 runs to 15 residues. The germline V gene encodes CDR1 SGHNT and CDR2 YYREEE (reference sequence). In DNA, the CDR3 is TGTGCCAGCAGATCTGACCCGACCTCTGGAAACACCATATATTTT. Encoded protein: CASRSDPTSGNTIYF. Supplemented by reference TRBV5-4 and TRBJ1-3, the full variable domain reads ETGVTQSPTHLIKTRGQQVTLRCSSQSGHNTVSWYQQALGQGPQFIFQYYREEENGRGNFPPRFSGLQFPNYSSELNVNALELDDSALYLCASRSDPTSGNTIYFGEGSWLTVV.

The CDR3, as DNA: TGCGCCAGCAGCTTAATGCCAGGACGTACACAAGAGACCCAGTACTTC. This gives the protein CASSLMPGRTQETQYF. V gene TRBV5-1 combines with J gene TRBJ2-5; D gene ambiguous. The V gene's germline CDR1 is SGHRS and CDR2 YFSETQ. CDR3 length equals 16 residues. V lost 2 bases, J lost 2 bases, and 16 bases lay in between.

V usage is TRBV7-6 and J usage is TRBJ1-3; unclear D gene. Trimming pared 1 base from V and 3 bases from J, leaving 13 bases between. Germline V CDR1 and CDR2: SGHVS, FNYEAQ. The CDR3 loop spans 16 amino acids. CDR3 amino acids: CASSLERISSGNTIYF. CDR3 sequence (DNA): TGTGCCAGCAGCTTAGAACGGATTTCTAGTGGAAACACCATATATTTT. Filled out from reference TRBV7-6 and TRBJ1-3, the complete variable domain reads GAGVSQSPRYKVTKRGQDVALRCDPISGHVSLYWYRQALGQGPEFLTYFNYEAQQDKSGLPNDRFSAERPEGSISTLTIQRTEQRDSAMYRCASSLERISSGNTIYFGEGSWLTVV.

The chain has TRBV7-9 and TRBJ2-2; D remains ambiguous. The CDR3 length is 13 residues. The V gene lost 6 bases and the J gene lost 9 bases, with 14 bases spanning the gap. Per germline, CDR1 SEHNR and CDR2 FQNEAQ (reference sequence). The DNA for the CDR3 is TGTGCCAGCAGTCCTGGTGGGGTTCGGGAGCTGTTTTTT. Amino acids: CASSPGGVRELFF.

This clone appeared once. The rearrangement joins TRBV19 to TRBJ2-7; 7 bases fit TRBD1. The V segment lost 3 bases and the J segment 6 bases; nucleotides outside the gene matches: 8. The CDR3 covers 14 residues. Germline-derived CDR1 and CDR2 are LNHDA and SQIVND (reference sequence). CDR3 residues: CASSIDWTGPEQYF. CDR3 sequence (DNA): TGTGCCAGTAGTATTGACTGGACAGGCCCCGAGCAGTACTTC.

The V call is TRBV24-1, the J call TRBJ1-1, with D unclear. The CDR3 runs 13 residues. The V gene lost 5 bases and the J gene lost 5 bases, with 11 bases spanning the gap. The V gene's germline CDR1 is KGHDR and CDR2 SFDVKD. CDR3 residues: CATSVASQTEAFF. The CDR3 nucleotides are TGTGCCACCAGTGTGGCGTCCCAAACTGAAGCTTTCTTT.

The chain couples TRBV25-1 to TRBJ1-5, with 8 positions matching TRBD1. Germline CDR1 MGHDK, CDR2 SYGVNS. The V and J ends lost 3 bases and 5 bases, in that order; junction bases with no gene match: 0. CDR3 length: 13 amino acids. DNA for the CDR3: TGTGCCAGCAGTGAGACAGGGGATCAGCCCCAGCATTTT. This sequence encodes CASSETGDQPQHF.

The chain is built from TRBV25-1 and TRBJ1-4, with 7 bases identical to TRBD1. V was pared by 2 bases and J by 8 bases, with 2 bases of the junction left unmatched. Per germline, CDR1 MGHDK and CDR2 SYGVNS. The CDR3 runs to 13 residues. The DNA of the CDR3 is TGTGCCAGCAGTGAACAGGGGGTCGAAAAACTGTTTTTT. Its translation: CASSEQGVEKLFF. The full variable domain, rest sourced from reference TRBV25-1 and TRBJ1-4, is EADIYQTPRYLVIGTGKKITLECSQTMGHDKMYWYQQDPGMELHLIHYSYGVNSTEKGDLSSESTVSRIRTEHFPLTLESARPSHTSQYLCASSEQGVEKLFFGSGTQLSVL.

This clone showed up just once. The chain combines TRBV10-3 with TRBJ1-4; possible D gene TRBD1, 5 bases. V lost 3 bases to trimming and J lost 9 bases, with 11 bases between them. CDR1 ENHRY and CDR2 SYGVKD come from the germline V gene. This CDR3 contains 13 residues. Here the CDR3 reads CAISDGDRQKLFF. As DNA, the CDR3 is TGTGCCATCAGTGACGGGGACCGGCAAAAACTGTTTTTT.

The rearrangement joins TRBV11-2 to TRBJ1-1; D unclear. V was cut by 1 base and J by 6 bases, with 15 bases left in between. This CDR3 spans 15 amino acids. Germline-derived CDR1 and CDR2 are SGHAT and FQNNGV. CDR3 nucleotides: TGTGCCAGCAGCTTAGGGGCACTTCCCGGCTCTGAAGCTTTCTTT. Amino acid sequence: CASSLGALPGSEAFF.

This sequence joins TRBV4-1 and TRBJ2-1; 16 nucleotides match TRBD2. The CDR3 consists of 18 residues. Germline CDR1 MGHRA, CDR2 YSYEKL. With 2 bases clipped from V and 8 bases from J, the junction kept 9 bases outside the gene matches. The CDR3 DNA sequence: TGCGCCAGCAGCCAAAGACAGGGACTAGCGGGGGGGCCGTATGAGCAGTTCTTC. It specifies CASSQRQGLAGGPYEQFF.

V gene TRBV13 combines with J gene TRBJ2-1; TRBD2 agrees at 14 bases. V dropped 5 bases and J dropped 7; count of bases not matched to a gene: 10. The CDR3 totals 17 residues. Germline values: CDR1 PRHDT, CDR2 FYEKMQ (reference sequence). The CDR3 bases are TGTGCCAGCAGCCCCACTCGGACTAGCGGGGGGCGGAATGAGCAGTTCTTC. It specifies CASSPTRTSGGRNEQFF.

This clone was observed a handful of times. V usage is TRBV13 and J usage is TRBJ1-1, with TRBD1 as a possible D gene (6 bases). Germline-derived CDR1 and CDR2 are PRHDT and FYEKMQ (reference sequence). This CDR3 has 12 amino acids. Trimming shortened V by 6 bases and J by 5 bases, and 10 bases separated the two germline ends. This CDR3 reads CASSAGETEAFF. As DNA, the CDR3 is TGTGCCAGCAGTGCAGGGGAGACTGAAGCTTTCTTT.

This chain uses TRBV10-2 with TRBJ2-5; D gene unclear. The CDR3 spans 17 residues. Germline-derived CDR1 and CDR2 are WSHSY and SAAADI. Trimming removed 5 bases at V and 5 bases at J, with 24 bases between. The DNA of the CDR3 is TGCGCCAGCAGTTTTCAACGAAGGCGGATAACGTGGGAGACCCAGTACTTC. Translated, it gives CASSFQRRRITWETQYF.

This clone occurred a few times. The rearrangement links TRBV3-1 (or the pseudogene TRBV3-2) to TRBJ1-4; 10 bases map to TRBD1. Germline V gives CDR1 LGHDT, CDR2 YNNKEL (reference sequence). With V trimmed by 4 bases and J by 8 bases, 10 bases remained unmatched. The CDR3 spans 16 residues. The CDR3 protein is CASSLSSGQGNEKLFF. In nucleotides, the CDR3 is TGTGCCAGCAGCCTCAGTTCGGGACAGGGGAACGAAAAACTGTTTTTT.

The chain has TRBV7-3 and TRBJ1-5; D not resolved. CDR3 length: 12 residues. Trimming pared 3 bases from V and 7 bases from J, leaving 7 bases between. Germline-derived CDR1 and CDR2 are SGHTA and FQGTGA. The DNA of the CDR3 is TGTGCCAGCAGCTTCCCCGGGCAGCCCCAGCATTTT. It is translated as CASSFPGQPQHF.

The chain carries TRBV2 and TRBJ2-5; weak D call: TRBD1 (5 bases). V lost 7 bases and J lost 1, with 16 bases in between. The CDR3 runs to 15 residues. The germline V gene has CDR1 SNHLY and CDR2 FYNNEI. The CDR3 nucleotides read TGTGCCAGCAATGGGGCGGTTCGGCCCCAAGAGACCCAGTACTTC. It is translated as CASNGAVRPQETQYF.

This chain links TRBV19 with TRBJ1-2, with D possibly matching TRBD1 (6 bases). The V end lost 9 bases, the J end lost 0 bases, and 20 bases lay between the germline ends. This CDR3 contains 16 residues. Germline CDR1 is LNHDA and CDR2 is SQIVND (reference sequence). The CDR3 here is CASRSRTQGTNYGYTF. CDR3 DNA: TGTGCCAGCCGCTCCAGGACACAGGGTACTAACTATGGCTACACCTTC.

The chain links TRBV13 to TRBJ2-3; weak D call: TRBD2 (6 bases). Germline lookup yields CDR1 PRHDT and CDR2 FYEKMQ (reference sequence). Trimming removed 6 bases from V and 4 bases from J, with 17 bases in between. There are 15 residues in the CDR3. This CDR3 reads CASSRRLERADTQYF. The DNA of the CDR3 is TGTGCCAGCAGTCGTCGACTAGAACGGGCAGATACGCAGTATTTT.